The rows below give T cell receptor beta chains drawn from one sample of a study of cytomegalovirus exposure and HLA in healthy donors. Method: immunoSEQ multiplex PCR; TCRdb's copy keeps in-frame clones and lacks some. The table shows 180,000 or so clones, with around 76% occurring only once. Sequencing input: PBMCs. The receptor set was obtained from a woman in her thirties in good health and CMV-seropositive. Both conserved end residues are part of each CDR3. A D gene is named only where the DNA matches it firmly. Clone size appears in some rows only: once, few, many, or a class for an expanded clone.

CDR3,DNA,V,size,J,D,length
CASSPRDRGGQPQHF,TGTGCCAGCAGCCCGCGGGACAGGGGAGGTCAGCCCCAGCATTTT,TRBV5-6,.,TRBJ1-5,TRBD1,15
CAISGGLAASSYEQYF,TGTGCCATCAGTGGGGGACTAGCGGCGTCCTCCTACGAGCAGTACTTC,TRBV10-3,.,TRBJ2-7,TRBD2,16
CALLATANEQFF,TGTGCCCTTCTAGCCACGGCCAATGAGCAGTTCTTC,TRBV30,.,TRBJ2-1,.,12
CASSQVAGGGELFF,TGCGCCAGCAGCCAGGTAGCGGGTGGCGGGGAGCTGTTTTTT,TRBV4-3,few,TRBJ2-2,TRBD2,14
CASSLVTSGSYEQYF,TGCGCCAGCAGCTTGGTTACTAGCGGCTCCTACGAGCAGTACTTC,TRBV5-1,.,TRBJ2-7,TRBD2,15
CSSSGTAGTNQETQYF,TGTTCCAGCAGCGGGACGGCAGGGACTAACCAAGAGACCCAGTACTTC,TRBV7-9,few,TRBJ2-5,TRBD2,16
CASSLARNSAKNIQYF,TGTGCCAGCAGCTTGGCGCGTAACTCAGCCAAAAACATTCAGTACTTC,TRBV5-6,.,TRBJ2-4,.,16
CASSYGEDTQYF,TGTGCCAGCAGTTACGGGGAGGATACGCAGTATTTT,TRBV6-5,.,TRBJ2-3,.,12
CASSFVGKGLNSYEQYF,TGTGCCAGCAGCTTCGTGGGGAAGGGGTTGAACTCCTACGAGCAGTACTTC,TRBV11-2,.,TRBJ2-7,.,17
CASSSTGINYGYTF,TGTGCCAGCAGTTCGACAGGGATTAACTATGGCTACACCTTC,TRBV6-5,.,TRBJ1-2,TRBD1,14
CASSLALPETQYF,TGTGCCAGCAGCTTGGCTCTCCCGGAGACCCAGTACTTC,TRBV5-6,.,TRBJ2-5,.,13
CAISDQGRETEAFF,TGTGCCATCAGTGACCAGGGAAGAGAGACTGAAGCTTTCTTT,TRBV10-3,once,TRBJ1-1,.,14
CASSLAERGLGEKLFF,TGTGCCAGCAGCTTAGCGGAACGGGGTTTAGGTGAAAAACTGTTTTTT,TRBV7-8,.,TRBJ1-4,.,16
CASSKDRTNEKLFF,TGTGCCAGCAGCAAGGACAGGACTAATGAAAAACTGTTTTTT,TRBV7-7,few,TRBJ1-4,TRBD1,14
CASSVTGGTEAFF,TGTGCCAGCAGCGTTACAGGGGGCACTGAAGCTTTCTTT,TRBV9,.,TRBJ1-1,TRBD1,13
CAIREPGQSSYEQYF,TGTGCCATCAGAGAACCGGGACAGTCCTCCTACGAGCAGTACTTC,TRBV10-3,once,TRBJ2-7,TRBD1,15
CASSLVPDSNEKLFF,TGTGCCAGCAGCTTGGTCCCGGACAGTAATGAAAAACTGTTTTTT,TRBV5-4,once,TRBJ1-4,.,15
CATSPDLTSPLHF,TGTGCCACCAGCCCCGACTTGACTTCACCCCTCCACTTT,TRBV15,few,TRBJ1-6,.,13
CASSMESSYNEQFF,TGTGCCAGTAGTATGGAGAGCTCCTACAATGAGCAGTTCTTC,TRBV19,once,TRBJ2-1,.,14
CAWSRLPGGYTF,TGTGCCTGGAGCCGATTACCGGGTGGCTACACCTTC,TRBV30,.,TRBJ1-2,.,12
CASSLVPGVQPQHF,TGTGCCAGCAGCTTGGTTCCAGGGGTTCAGCCCCAGCATTTT,TRBV5-8,few,TRBJ1-5,.,14
CSVEDRADTQYF,TGCAGCGTTGAGGACAGGGCAGATACGCAGTATTTT,TRBV29-1,.,TRBJ2-3,TRBD1,12
CASSSGQGNEQFF,TGCGCCAGCAGCTCCGGACAGGGCAATGAGCAGTTCTTC,TRBV5-1,.,TRBJ2-1,TRBD1,13
CASSDRGQTSTNSPLHF,TGTGCCAGCAGTGACAGGGGGCAGACTTCAACTAATTCACCCCTCCACTTT,TRBV6-1,.,TRBJ1-6,TRBD1,17
CASSGQGRYRGYTF,TGTGCCAGCAGTGGACAGGGAAGGTACAGAGGCTACACCTTC,TRBV2,few,TRBJ1-2,TRBD1,14
CASSLARQNLWDTQYF,TGTGCCAGCAGCTTGGCTAGACAGAACCTTTGGGATACGCAGTATTTT,TRBV5-6,.,TRBJ2-3,.,16
CAWSDRVGTEAFF,TGTGCCTGGAGTGACAGGGTCGGCACTGAAGCTTTCTTT,TRBV30,.,TRBJ1-1,.,13
CASSSGTGAYEQYF,TGTGCCAGCAGCTCCGGGACAGGGGCCTACGAGCAGTACTTC,TRBV7-2,.,TRBJ2-7,TRBD1,14
CASSPRTTEQYF,TGCGCCAGCAGCCCCCGGACTACTGAGCAGTACTTC,TRBV4-3,few,TRBJ2-7,.,12
CASSPVSGSPDTQYF,TGCGCCAGCAGCCCGGTTTCGGGGTCCCCAGATACGCAGTATTTT,TRBV4-1,.,TRBJ2-3,.,15
CAWRVQVRNTIYF,TGTGCCTGGAGGGTCCAGGTTCGGAACACCATATATTTT,TRBV30,.,TRBJ1-3,.,13
CASSGQGNSNQPQHF,TGTGCCAGCAGCGGACAGGGAAATAGCAATCAGCCCCAGCATTTT,TRBV9,.,TRBJ1-5,TRBD1,15
CAWSKGLQETQYF,TGTGCCTGGAGTAAAGGACTTCAAGAGACCCAGTACTTC,TRBV30,.,TRBJ2-5,.,13
CASSGGFWMQFF,TGTGCCAGTTCGGGAGGGTTTTGGATGCAGTTCTTC,TRBV19,.,TRBJ2-1,TRBD2,12
CASSPKAGGSGDEQFF,TGTGCCAGCTCACCCAAAGCGGGGGGGAGCGGCGATGAGCAGTTCTTC,TRBV18,.,TRBJ2-1,TRBD2,16
CASSPPLGGGKKYF,TGTGCCAGCAGCCCCCCCCTAGGCGGAGGGAAAAAGTACTTC,TRBV7-9,once,TRBJ2-7,.,14
CAWRAGTGPSWGYEQYF,TGTGCCTGGAGAGCCGGGACAGGCCCCTCCTGGGGCTACGAGCAGTACTTC,TRBV30,.,TRBJ2-7,TRBD1,17
CASSSTDTAFF,TGTGCCAGCAGCTCCACAGATACAGCTTTCTTT,TRBV28,once,TRBJ1-1,.,11
CASSSWGGLNTEAFF,TGTGCCAGCAGTTCCTGGGGGGGTCTGAACACTGAAGCTTTCTTT,TRBV27,.,TRBJ1-1,.,15
CATRGILYEQYF,TGTGCCACCCGGGGGATACTCTACGAGCAGTACTTC,TRBV28,.,TRBJ2-7,.,12
CASSIQGATYEQYF,TGTGCCAGCAGCATACAGGGGGCCACCTACGAGCAGTACTTC,TRBV7-9,.,TRBJ2-7,TRBD1,14
CASGTRAGGSGNTIYF,TGTGCCAGCGGAACTAGGGCAGGGGGCTCTGGAAACACCATATATTTT,TRBV2,.,TRBJ1-3,TRBD1,16
CASKVDSGTSFEQYF,TGTGCCAGCAAGGTCGACTCTGGGACTAGCTTCGAGCAGTACTTC,TRBV6-5,.,TRBJ2-7,TRBD2,15
CASSLDSLIQETQYF,TGTGCCAGCAGCTTAGATTCGCTAATCCAAGAGACCCAGTACTTC,TRBV7-9,once,TRBJ2-5,.,15
CASSRSGGRVYGYTF,TGTGCCAGCAGCCGATCGGGGGGCCGGGTCTATGGCTACACCTTC,TRBV7-9,.,TRBJ1-2,.,15
CASSFLRQTGYTF,TGTGCCAGCAGCTTCCTTAGACAGACTGGCTACACCTTC,TRBV28,.,TRBJ1-2,.,13
CASSLEQYNSPLHF,TGTGCCAGCAGCTTAGAACAGTATAATTCACCCCTCCACTTT,TRBV7-9,.,TRBJ1-6,.,14
CASSGAPQDEQFF,TGCGCCAGCAGCGGAGCCCCGCAAGATGAGCAGTTCTTC,TRBV10-1,.,TRBJ2-1,.,13
CASSPSGDTEAFF,TGTGCCAGCTCACCATCCGGGGACACTGAAGCTTTCTTT,TRBV18,.,TRBJ1-1,.,13
CAITSGTGNINYGYTF,TGTGCCATCACGTCCGGGACAGGGAATATAAACTATGGCTACACCTTC,TRBV10-3,.,TRBJ1-2,TRBD1,16
CASRRHTDTEAFF,TGTGCCAGCAGGAGACATACGGACACTGAAGCTTTCTTT,TRBV6-5,.,TRBJ1-1,.,13
CASSWTGRTEAFF,TGCGCCAGCAGCTGGACAGGGAGAACTGAAGCTTTCTTT,TRBV5-1,.,TRBJ1-1,TRBD1,13
CASSEATLNGAQYF,TGTGCCAGCAGTGAAGCTACGCTGAACGGGGCCCAGTACTTC,TRBV2,once,TRBJ2-5,.,14
CASSLGRQNTGELFF,TGTGCCAGCAGCTTAGGCAGGCAGAACACCGGGGAGCTGTTTTTT,TRBV11-3,.,TRBJ2-2,.,15